This T cell receptor beta chain was documented in a study of tumor-infiltrating lymphocytes in primary liver carcinoma. Study-wide context: Roughly 3.65 to 7.13 million productive TCRbeta reads came from each sample, comparable across tissue types.

Notes on this clonotype: Its specificity is unknown.

Total RNA amounting to 500 ng was the source from which TCR beta cDNA was made with a constant-region primer. Libraries of TCR beta came from three nested multiplex PCR rounds with slightly modified ARM-PCR. Primers for the first two PCR rounds were TRBV1-TRBV30 forward primers and a C-beta reverse primer (about 9 cycles per round). TCRdb analysed the multiplex PCR reads with MiXCR anew, one entry per CDR3 protein. The sample lists about 180,000 distinct CDR3 sequences, about 60% seen once, with roughly 76% in the top ten. Germline loops: CDR1 SGHDN, CDR2 FVKESK. The CDR3 is made up of 17 amino acids. V lost 0 bases to trimming and J lost 2 bases, with 15 bases between them. Study results and limitations: Lesser overlap characterized tumor-adjacent and tumor-blood pairs relative to tumor region pairs.

RNA was extracted from whole blood without cell sorting, alongside germline DNA. The V call is TRBV14, the J call TRBJ2-3; the D is unclear. The sample consisted of peripheral blood. The clonotype originates from a man in his forties with primary liver carcinoma and hepatitis B virus infection. The CDR3 DNA follows: TGTGCCAGCAGCCAAGATCGGGTTAGCCGGCACACAGATACGCAGTATTTT. Protein product: CASSQDRVSRHTDTQYF.